Below, 17 T cell receptor beta chains from the same sample are listed, as sequenced in a study of T-cell memory formation after mild COVID-19. TCRdb reprocessed the 5' RACE reads via MiXCR and lists one record per CDR3 protein. The table records about 210,000 distinct CDR3 sequences, roughly 30% of them present only once. Sequencing used PBMCs or a T cell subset sorted from them (not recorded which). These receptors came from an adult woman who had mild COVID-19 (a few samples of this study predate the infection). Cell type and time point are not known.

The chain joins TRBV7-9 to TRBJ2-1; 8 bases map to TRBD1. Unmatched junction bases numbered 12, after V lost 5 bases and J lost 6 bases. Germline CDR1 and CDR2: SEHNR and FQNEAQ (reference sequence). The CDR3 totals 16 residues. The CDR3 bases are TGTGCCAGCAGCATGGGGACAGGCCTACGATTCAATGAGCAGTTCTTC. It is translated as CASSMGTGLRFNEQFF.

The chain couples TRBV4-3 to TRBJ2-1, with TRBD2 as a possible D gene (6 bases). V dropped 0 bases and J dropped 7 bases, with 16 bases sitting between them. Germline CDR1 and CDR2: LGHNA and YSLEER. This CDR3 contains 16 residues. CDR3 coding DNA: TGCGCCAGCAGCCAAGATCAGCCGGGAGCAGGGAATGAGCAGTTCTTC. This translates into CASSQDQPGAGNEQFF.

In its sample, this clonotype was seen a few times. V gene TRBV2 combines with J gene TRBJ2-7; TRBD1 is a possible D gene (6 bases). CDR3 length: 14 residues. Trimming took off 2 bases at V and 1 base at J, with 9 bases between the two ends. Per the germline V gene, CDR1 is SNHLY and CDR2 is FYNNEI. CDR3 in amino acids: CASSERDISYEQYF. For the CDR3, the DNA is TGTGCCAGCAGTGAAAGGGACATATCCTACGAGCAGTACTTC.

The chain couples TRBV11-3 to TRBJ2-2; D is perhaps TRBD1 or TRBD2 (5 bases each). This CDR3 comprises 14 residues. Germline V gene data show CDR1 as SGHNT and CDR2 as YENEEA. The V gene lost 3 bases and the J gene lost 6 bases, with 11 bases spanning the gap. The CDR3 region is CASSFRGEAGELFF. CDR3 bases: TGTGCCAGCAGCTTTCGGGGCGAGGCCGGGGAGCTGTTTTTT. The whole variable domain, filled in from reference TRBV11-3 and TRBJ2-2, reads EAGVVQSPRYKIIEKKQPVAFWCNPISGHNTLYWYLQNLGQGPELLIRYENEEAVDDSQLPKDRFSAERLKGVDSTLKIQPAELGDSAVYLCASSFRGEAGELFFGEGSRLTVL.

This chain links TRBV18 with TRBJ2-7; possibly TRBD1 or TRBD2 for D (5 bases each). CDR3 length: 15 residues. Germline V gene data show CDR1 as KGHSH and CDR2 as LQKENI. Trimming took off 1 base at V and 1 base at J, with 11 bases between the two ends. CDR3 bases: TGTGCCAGCTCACCACTTTCGGGGCAGTCCTACGAGCAGTACTTC. It encodes CASSPLSGQSYEQYF.

This chain connects TRBV5-1 to TRBJ2-1; maybe TRBD2 (5 bases). CDR1 SGHRS and CDR2 YFSETQ come from the germline V gene. The CDR3 contains 16 residues. The V end lost 0 bases, the J end lost 4 bases, and 14 bases lay between the germline ends. The CDR3 bases are TGCGCCAGCAGCTTGGAGAGCGGAGCCTCTTACAATGAGCAGTTCTTC. This codes for CASSLESGASYNEQFF.

J is TRBJ2-1 and V is TRBV3-1; TRBD1 agrees at 8 bases. The junction had 4 bases not matched to a gene; V was cut back by 4 bases and J by 2 bases. This CDR3 comprises 15 residues. The germline gives CDR1 LGHDT, CDR2 YNNKEL (reference sequence). The CDR3 loop is CASSPGTGPYNEQFF. CDR3 nucleotides: TGTGCCAGCAGCCCAGGGACAGGACCCTACAATGAGCAGTTCTTC.

This clonotype was detected only a few times. The V and J genes are TRBV4-2 and TRBJ2-3, with D possibly matching TRBD2 (7 bases). This CDR3 spans 16 amino acids. The germline CDR1 and CDR2 sequences are LGHNA and YNFKEQ. With 0 bases removed from V and 5 bases from J, the gap between germline ends came to 15 bases. The CDR3 DNA reads TGTGCCAGCAGCCAAGAGGAGGGGGGGTATGTAGATACGCAGTATTTT. It specifies CASSQEEGGYVDTQYF.

This chain connects TRBV7-2 to TRBJ2-1, with D possibly being TRBD2 (5 bases). Germline V gene data show CDR1 as SGHTA and CDR2 as FQGNSA. The CDR3 consists of 15 residues. V lost 2 bases to trimming and J lost 0 bases, with 8 bases between them. CDR3 sequence (DNA): TGTGCCAGCAGCTTAAGCGGAACCTCCTACAATGAGCAGTTCTTC. Residues: CASSLSGTSYNEQFF.

This clonotype occurred a few times. The V call is TRBV30, the J call TRBJ1-5; possibly TRBD1 for D (6 bases). The germline gives CDR1 GTSNPN, CDR2 SVGIG (reference sequence). CDR3 length: 13 residues. V shed 2 bases and J shed 5 bases, with 10 bases lying between them. In DNA, the CDR3 is TGTGCCTGGAGTAAGGGGGTCGATCAGCCCCAGCATTTT. Amino acids: CAWSKGVDQPQHF.

The chain carries TRBV11-2 and TRBJ1-1; D is uncertain. CDR3 size: 13 residues. Looked up from germline, CDR1 is SGHAT and CDR2 is FQNNGV. With 6 bases removed from V and 3 bases from J, the gap between germline ends came to 11 bases. The CDR3 loop is CASSRNRDTEAFF. CDR3 DNA: TGTGCCAGCAGTCGGAACCGGGACACTGAAGCTTTCTTT.

This clonotype showed up just a few times. The chain recombines TRBV18 with TRBJ1-1; unclear D gene. The V gene's germline CDR1 is KGHSH and CDR2 LQKENI. This CDR3 has 14 residues. Deletions cut 4 bases from V and 4 bases from J, with 13 bases between. The CDR3 DNA sequence: TGTGCCAGCTCACGAGAGGACGGCGCCACTGAAGCTTTCTTT. Amino acids: CASSREDGATEAFF. Complete variable domain (other parts from reference TRBV18 and TRBJ1-1): NAGVMQNPRHLVRRRGQEARLRCSPMKGHSHVYWYRQLPEEGLKFMVYLQKENIIDESGMPKERFSAEFPKEGPSILRIQQVVRGDSAAYFCASSREDGATEAFFGQGTRLTVV.

J is TRBJ1-1 and V is TRBV3-1; tentatively, D is TRBD1 (5 bases). Trimming pared 8 bases from V and 4 bases from J, leaving 11 bases between. The CDR3 is 12 amino acids. Germline V gives CDR1 LGHDT, CDR2 YNNKEL (reference sequence). The CDR3 DNA reads as TGTGCCAGCCAGGGTTGGGCCACTGAAGCTTTCTTT. This codes for CASQGWATEAFF.

In its sample, this clonotype was seen a few times. This rearrangement joins TRBV4-1 to TRBJ1-5; maybe TRBD1 (5 bases). This CDR3 has 15 residues. In germline, CDR1 is MGHRA, CDR2 YSYEKL. The V end was cut by 4 bases, the J end by 7 bases, with 17 bases between. The CDR3 reads CASSLKEGARQPQHF. The CDR3 nucleotides read TGCGCCAGCAGCCTGAAAGAAGGGGCTCGGCAGCCCCAGCATTTT.

This clonotype has only one observation. The chain carries TRBV9 and TRBJ2-2; tentatively, D is TRBD1 (6 bases). CDR3 length: 16 residues. Germline CDR1 reads SGDLS; CDR2 reads YYNGEE. Trimming shortened V by 3 bases and J by 4 bases, and 16 bases separated the two germline ends. CDR3 amino acids: CASSASGTRLTGELFF. CDR3 nucleotide sequence: TGTGCCAGCAGCGCCTCCGGGACAAGGCTCACCGGGGAGCTGTTTTTT.

The chain couples TRBV20-1 to TRBJ2-7; TRBD1 matches 7 bases. The CDR3 consists of 11 residues. From germline, CDR1 is DFQATT and CDR2 SNEGSKA (reference sequence). Trimming cost V 1 base and J 11 bases; bases outside gene matches: 5. CDR3 amino acids: CSARAPGGKYF. The DNA for the CDR3 is TGCAGTGCTAGAGCACCAGGGGGAAAGTACTTC.

This clonotype came up a few times. The chain joins TRBV18 to TRBJ2-5, with D uncertain. Trimming stripped 3 bases from V and 5 bases from J, with 7 bases between. Germline assignment: CDR1 KGHSH and CDR2 LQKENI. This CDR3 contains 12 residues. The CDR3 here is CASSPLAETQYF. DNA of the CDR3: TGTGCCAGCTCACCTCTCGCGGAGACCCAGTACTTC.